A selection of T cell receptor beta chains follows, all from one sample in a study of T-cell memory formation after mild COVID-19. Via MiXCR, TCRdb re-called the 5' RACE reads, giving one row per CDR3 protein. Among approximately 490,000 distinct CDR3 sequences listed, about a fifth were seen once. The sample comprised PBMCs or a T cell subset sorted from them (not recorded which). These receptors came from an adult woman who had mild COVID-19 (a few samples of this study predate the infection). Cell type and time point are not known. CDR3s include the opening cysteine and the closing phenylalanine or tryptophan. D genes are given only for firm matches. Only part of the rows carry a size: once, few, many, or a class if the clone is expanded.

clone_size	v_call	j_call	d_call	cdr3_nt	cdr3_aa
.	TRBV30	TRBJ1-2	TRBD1	TGCTCCGGTGGGACAGCTAACTATGGCTACACCTTC	CSGGTANYGYTF
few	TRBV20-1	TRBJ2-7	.	TGCAGTGCGGTCGAAGGGGGAGGAGAAGGGCTCGAGCAGTACTTC	CSAVEGGGEGLEQYF
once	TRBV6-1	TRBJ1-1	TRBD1	TGTGCCAGCAACAAGGACAGGGGTAACACTGAAGCTTTCTTT	CASNKDRGNTEAFF
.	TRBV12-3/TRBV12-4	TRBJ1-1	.	TGTGCCAGCCTGATCTGGCCGGGCACTGAAGCTTTCTTT	CASLIWPGTEAFF
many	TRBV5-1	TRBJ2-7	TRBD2	TGCGCCAGCAGCCTACCCACCGGGGGGGGAGGTGACGAGCAGTACTTC	CASSLPTGGGGDEQYF
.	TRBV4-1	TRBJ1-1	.	TGCGCCAGCAGCCAACCCGGGCGGAACACTGAAGCTTTCTTT	CASSQPGRNTEAFF
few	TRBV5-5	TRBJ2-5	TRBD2	TGTGCCAGCAGCTTGGCCGCTAGCGGGCAAGAGACCCAGTACTTC	CASSLAASGQETQYF
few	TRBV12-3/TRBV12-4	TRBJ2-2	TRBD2	TGTGCCAGCAGTTTAATGGGAGGGGCGCGACTCACCGGGGAGCTGTTTTTT	CASSLMGGARLTGELFF
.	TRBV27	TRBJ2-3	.	TGTGCCAGCAGTCTAGATTATACAGGGCACACAGATACGCAGTATTTT	CASSLDYTGHTDTQYF
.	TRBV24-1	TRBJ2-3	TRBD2	TGTGCCACCAGTGATCCCGGACTAGTGGCAGATACGCAGTATTTT	CATSDPGLVADTQYF
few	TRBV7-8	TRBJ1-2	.	TGTGCCAGCAGCTCAAGCAGGGCTTCCTATGGCTACACCTTC	CASSSSRASYGYTF
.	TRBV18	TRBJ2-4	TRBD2	TGTGCCAGCTCACCTGGATTAGCGGGATATATCAAAAACATTCAGTACTTC	CASSPGLAGYIKNIQYF
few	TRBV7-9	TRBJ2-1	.	TGTGCCAGCAGCTTAGTGTTAGCCAACAAACGGAGCTCCTACAATGAGCAGTTCTTC	CASSLVLANKRSSYNEQFF
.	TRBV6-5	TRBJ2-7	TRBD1	TGTGCCAGCAGGATAACAGGGGAGCACGAGCAGTACTTC	CASRITGEHEQYF
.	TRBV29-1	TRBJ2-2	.	TGCAGCGTTGTGAACACCGGGGAGCTGTTTTTT	CSVVNTGELFF
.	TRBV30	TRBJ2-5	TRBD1	TGTGCCTGGTCCCCGGGACAGATAGAGACCCAGTACTTC	CAWSPGQIETQYF
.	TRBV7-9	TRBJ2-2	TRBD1	TGTGCCAGCAGCTTATACCGGGACAGTTACACCGGGGAGCTGTTTTTT	CASSLYRDSYTGELFF
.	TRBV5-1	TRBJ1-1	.	TGCGCCAGCAGCGCGTTACTAAACACTGAAGCTTTCTTT	CASSALLNTEAFF
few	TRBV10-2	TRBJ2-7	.	TGCGCCAGCAGTGAGAACCGCGGCTCCTACGAGCAGTACTTC	CASSENRGSYEQYF
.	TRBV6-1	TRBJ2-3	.	TGTGCCAGCAGTGAAATACCTACATCTAGCACAGATACGCAGTATTTT	CASSEIPTSSTDTQYF
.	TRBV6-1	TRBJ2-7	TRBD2	TGTGCCAGCAGTGAAAGGGGGACTAGCGGGAGACACGAGCAGTACTTC	CASSERGTSGRHEQYF
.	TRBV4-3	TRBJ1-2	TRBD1	TGCGCCAGCAGCCAAGATCACAGGGGGCTGAATGGCTACACCTTC	CASSQDHRGLNGYTF
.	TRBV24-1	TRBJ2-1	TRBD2	TGTGCCACCAGGGCTAGCGGGGGCGATGAGCAGTTCTTC	CATRASGGDEQFF
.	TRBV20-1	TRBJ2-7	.	TGCAGTGCTAGATGGGCGGGTAGCTACGAGCAGTACTTC	CSARWAGSYEQYF
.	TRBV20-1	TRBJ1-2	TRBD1	TGCAGTGCTTCTCCGCCGGGACAGGGGGTTGACTATGGCTACACCTTC	CSASPPGQGVDYGYTF
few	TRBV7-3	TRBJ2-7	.	TGTGCCAGCAGCTTAACGGGCGGAGACTACGAGCAGTACTTC	CASSLTGGDYEQYF
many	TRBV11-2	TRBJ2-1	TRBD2	TGTGCCAGCAGCTTCCATCTAGCGGGGGTTAATGAGCAGTTCTTC	CASSFHLAGVNEQFF